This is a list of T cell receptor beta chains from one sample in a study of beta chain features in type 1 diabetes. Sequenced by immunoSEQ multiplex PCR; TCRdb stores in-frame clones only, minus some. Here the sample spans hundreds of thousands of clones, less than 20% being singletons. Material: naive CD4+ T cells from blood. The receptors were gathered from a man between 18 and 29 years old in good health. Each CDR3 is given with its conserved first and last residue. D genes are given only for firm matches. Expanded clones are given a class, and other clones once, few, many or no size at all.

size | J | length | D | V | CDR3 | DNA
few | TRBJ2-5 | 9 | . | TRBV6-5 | CASRFTQYF | TGTGCCAGCCGTTTTACCCAGTACTTC
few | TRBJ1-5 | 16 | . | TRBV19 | CASSRGGVTGNQPQHF | TGTGCCAGTAGCCGGGGGGGTGTAACGGGCAATCAGCCCCAGCATTTT
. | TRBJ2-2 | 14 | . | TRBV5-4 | CASSTRGDTGELFF | TGTGCCAGCAGCACGCGAGGGGACACCGGGGAGCTGTTTTTT
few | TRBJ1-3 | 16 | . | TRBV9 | CASSVNWGVSGNTIYF | TGTGCCAGCAGCGTAAATTGGGGGGTGTCTGGAAACACCATATATTTT
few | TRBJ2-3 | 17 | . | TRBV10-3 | CAIRFVRTRAQADTQYF | TGTGCCATCAGATTTGTTAGGACACGGGCACAAGCAGATACGCAGTATTTT
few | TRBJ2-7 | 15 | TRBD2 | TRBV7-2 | CASSPVGGGAYEQYF | TGTGCCAGCAGCCCAGTGGGGGGAGGGGCCTACGAGCAGTACTTC
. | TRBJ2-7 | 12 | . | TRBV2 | CASVRRAYEQYF | TGTGCCAGCGTCCGCAGGGCCTACGAGCAGTACTTC
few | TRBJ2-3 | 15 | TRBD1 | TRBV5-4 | CASSFRDRGPDTQYF | TGTGCCAGCAGCTTCCGGGACAGGGGCCCCGATACGCAGTATTTT
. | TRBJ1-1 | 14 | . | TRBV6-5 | CASSLAITATEAFF | TGTGCCAGCAGTTTAGCAATTACGGCCACTGAAGCTTTCTTT
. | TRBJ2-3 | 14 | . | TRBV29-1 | CSVEDAGSTDTQYF | TGCAGCGTTGAAGATGCAGGGAGCACAGATACGCAGTATTTT
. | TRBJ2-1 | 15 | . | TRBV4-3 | CASSQGQSSYNEQFF | TGCGCCAGCAGCCAAGGACAGAGCTCCTACAATGAGCAGTTCTTC
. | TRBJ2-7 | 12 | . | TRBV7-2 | CASNRGRDKQYF | TGTGCCAGCAATCGAGGGCGTGATAAACAGTACTTC
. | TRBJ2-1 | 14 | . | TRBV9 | CASSVRSGASEQFF | TGTGCCAGCAGCGTAAGGTCGGGAGCTAGTGAGCAGTTCTTC
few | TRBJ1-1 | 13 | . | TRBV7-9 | CASSLGYNTEAFF | TGTGCCAGCAGCTTAGGGTACAACACTGAAGCTTTCTTT
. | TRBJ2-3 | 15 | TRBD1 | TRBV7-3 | CASSLQGARTDTQYF | TGTGCCAGCAGCTTACAGGGGGCGCGGACAGATACGCAGTATTTT
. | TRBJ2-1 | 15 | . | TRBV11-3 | CASSFLPGPYNEQFF | TGTGCCAGCAGCTTCCTCCCGGGCCCCTACAATGAGCAGTTCTTC
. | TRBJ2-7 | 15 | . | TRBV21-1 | CASSKVLDISYEQYF | TGTGCCAGCAGCAAAGTGCTGGACATCTCCTACGAGCAGTACTTC
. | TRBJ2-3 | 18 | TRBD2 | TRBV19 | CASSLDPAGLVFTDTQYF | TGTGCCAGTAGCCTCGACCCAGCGGGACTAGTTTTCACAGATACGCAGTATTTT
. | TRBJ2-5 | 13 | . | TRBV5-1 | CASSYRVGETQYF | TGCGCCAGCAGCTATCGAGTTGGGGAGACCCAGTACTTC
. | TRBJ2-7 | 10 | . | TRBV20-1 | CSAAGYEQYF | TGCAGTGCCGCTGGTTACGAGCAGTACTTC
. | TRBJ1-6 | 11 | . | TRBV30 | CAWRDSSPLHF | TGTGCCTGGAGGGACAGTTCACCCCTCCACTTT
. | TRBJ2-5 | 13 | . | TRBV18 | CASAAGTQETQYF | TGTGCCAGCGCCGCCGGGACCCAAGAGACCCAGTACTTC
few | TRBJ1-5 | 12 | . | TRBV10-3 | CAIRTSNQPQHF | TGTGCCATCAGGACAAGCAATCAGCCCCAGCATTTT
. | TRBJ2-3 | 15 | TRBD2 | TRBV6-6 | CASSRIAGRTDTQYF | TGTGCCAGCAGCCGAATAGCGGGGCGAACAGATACGCAGTATTTT
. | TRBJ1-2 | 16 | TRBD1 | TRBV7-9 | CASTSLDREANYGYTF | TGTGCCAGCACCTCTCTCGACAGGGAAGCTAACTATGGCTACACCTTC
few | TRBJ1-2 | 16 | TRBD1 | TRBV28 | CASTPTVGQGDYGYTF | TGTGCCAGCACCCCAACCGTCGGACAGGGAGACTATGGCTACACCTTC
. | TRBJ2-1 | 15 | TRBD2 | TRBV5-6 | CASSYGLVAGNEQFF | TGTGCCAGCAGCTATGGACTAGTTGCGGGCAATGAGCAGTTCTTC
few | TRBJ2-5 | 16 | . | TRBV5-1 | CASSLSAGIQGETQYF | TGCGCCAGCAGCTTAAGCGCGGGCATACAAGGAGAGACCCAGTACTTC
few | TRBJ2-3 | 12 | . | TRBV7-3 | CASSLKGDTQYF | TGTGCCAGCAGCTTAAAAGGAGATACGCAGTATTTT
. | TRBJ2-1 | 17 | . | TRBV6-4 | CASSEGKGWSSYNEQFF | TGTGCCAGCAGTGAGGGAAAGGGCTGGAGCTCCTACAATGAGCAGTTCTTC
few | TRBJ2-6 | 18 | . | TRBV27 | CASSSPGPSRTGANVLTF | TGTGCCAGCAGTTCCCCCGGCCCTTCAAGGACCGGGGCCAACGTCCTGACTTTC
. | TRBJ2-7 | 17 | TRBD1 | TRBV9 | CASSVRGQPYYSYEQYF | TGTGCCAGCAGCGTACGGGGACAGCCATATTACTCCTACGAGCAGTACTTC
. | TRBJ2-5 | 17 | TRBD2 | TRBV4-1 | CASSQAGLAGGLETQYF | TGCGCCAGCAGCCAGGCGGGACTAGCGGGAGGGCTAGAGACCCAGTACTTC
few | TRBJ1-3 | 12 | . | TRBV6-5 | CAVSSSGNTIYF | TGTGCCGTTTCGAGCTCTGGAAACACCATATATTTT
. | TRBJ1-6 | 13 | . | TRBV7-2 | CASSPALGSPLHF | TGTGCCAGCAGCCCGGCCCTTGGGTCACCCCTCCACTTT
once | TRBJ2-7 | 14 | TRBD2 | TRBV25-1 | CASTLLAGGDEQYF | TGTGCCAGCACCTTACTAGCGGGAGGGGACGAGCAGTACTTC
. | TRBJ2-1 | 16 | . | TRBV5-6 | CASSSKSGTPYNEQFF | TGTGCCAGCAGCTCAAAATCCGGGACTCCCTACAATGAGCAGTTCTTC
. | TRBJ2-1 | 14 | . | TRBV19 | CASSDAGIRNEQFF | TGTGCCAGTAGTGACGCAGGGATTAGAAATGAGCAGTTCTTC
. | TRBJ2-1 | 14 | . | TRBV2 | CASSGDVSYNEQFF | TGTGCCAGCAGTGGCGACGTCTCCTACAATGAGCAGTTCTTC
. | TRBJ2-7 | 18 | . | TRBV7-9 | CASSSSPISGQSSYEQYF | TGTGCCAGCAGCTCCTCCCCAATCTCTGGACAGAGCTCCTACGAGCAGTACTTC
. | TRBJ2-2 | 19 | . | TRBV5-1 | CASSLLRPRQISATGELFF | TGCGCCAGCAGCTTACTCCGGCCACGACAAATCTCCGCAACCGGGGAGCTGTTTTTT
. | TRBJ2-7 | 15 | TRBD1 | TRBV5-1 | CASSLAGTGSYEQYF | TGCGCCAGCAGCTTGGCGGGGACAGGGTCCTACGAGCAGTACTTC